This T cell receptor beta chain appears in the sequencing data of a study of cytomegalovirus exposure and HLA in healthy donors. Study outcomes and limitations: Later analysis identified around 15,000 TCR beta sequences associated with HLA alleles, using a false discovery rate threshold of 0.05.

Use of 60 Vbeta and 13 Jbeta primers characterized the PCR. The table came from immunoSEQ multiplex PCR; TCRdb's copy has only in-frame clones and leaves some out. Of 150,000 to 200,000 clones listed, about three quarters were seen once; the top ten hold about 2.6%. As for this clone: Its antigen is undetermined.

The sequenced material came from PBMCs. The TCR was taken from a middle-aged woman in good health and CMV-seropositive.

The CDR3 DNA follows: TGTGCCAGCCAAGCGGGTCGGGATACTGAAGCTTTCTTT. It is translated as CASQAGRDTEAFF. V is TRBV27 and J is TRBJ1-1; the D is unclear. Germline loops: CDR1 MNHEY, CDR2 SMNVEV (reference sequence). V dropped 8 bases and J dropped 5 bases, with 15 bases sitting between them. There are 13 residues in the CDR3.